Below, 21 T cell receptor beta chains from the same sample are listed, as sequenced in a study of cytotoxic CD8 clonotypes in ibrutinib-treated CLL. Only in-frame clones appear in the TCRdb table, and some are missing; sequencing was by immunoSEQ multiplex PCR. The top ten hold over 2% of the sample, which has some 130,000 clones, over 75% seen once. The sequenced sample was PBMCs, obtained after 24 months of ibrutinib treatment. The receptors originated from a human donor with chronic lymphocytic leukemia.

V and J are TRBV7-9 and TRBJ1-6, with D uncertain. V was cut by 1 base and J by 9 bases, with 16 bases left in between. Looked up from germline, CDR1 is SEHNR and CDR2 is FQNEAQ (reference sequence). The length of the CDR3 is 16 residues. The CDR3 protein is CASSLVRMQFISPLHF. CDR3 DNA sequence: TGTGCCAGCAGCTTAGTCCGGATGCAGTTTATTTCACCCCTCCACTTT. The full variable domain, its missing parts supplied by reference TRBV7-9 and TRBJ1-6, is DTGVSQNPRHKITKRGQNVTFRCDPISEHNRLYWYRQTLGQGPEFLTYFQNEAQLEKSRLLSDRFSAERPKGSFSTLEIQRTEQGDSAMYLCASSLVRMQFISPLHFGNGTRLTVT.

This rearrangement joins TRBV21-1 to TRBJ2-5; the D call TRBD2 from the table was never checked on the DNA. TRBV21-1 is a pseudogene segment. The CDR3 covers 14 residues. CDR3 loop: CASSKVRGCETQYF. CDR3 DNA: TGTGCCAGCAGCAAAGTCCGCGGGTGCGAGACCCAGTACTTC.

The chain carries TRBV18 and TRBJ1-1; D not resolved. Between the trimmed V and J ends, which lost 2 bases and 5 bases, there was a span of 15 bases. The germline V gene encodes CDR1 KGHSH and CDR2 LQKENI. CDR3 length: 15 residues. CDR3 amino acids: CASSPSGPAGTEAFF. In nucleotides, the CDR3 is TGTGCCAGCTCACCAAGCGGCCCGGCGGGTACTGAAGCTTTCTTT.

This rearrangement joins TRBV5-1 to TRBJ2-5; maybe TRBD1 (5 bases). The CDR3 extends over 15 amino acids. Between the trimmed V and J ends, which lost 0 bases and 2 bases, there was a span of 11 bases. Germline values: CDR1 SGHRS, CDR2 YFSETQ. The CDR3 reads CASSLGPGKQETQYF. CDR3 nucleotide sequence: TGCGCCAGCAGCTTGGGCCCAGGGAAGCAAGAGACCCAGTACTTC.

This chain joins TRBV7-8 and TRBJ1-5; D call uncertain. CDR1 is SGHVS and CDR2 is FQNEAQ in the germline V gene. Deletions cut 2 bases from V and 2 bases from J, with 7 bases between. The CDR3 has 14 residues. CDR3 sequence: CASSLSDGNQPQHF. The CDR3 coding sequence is TGTGCCAGCAGCTTATCGGACGGCAATCAGCCCCAGCATTTT.

The CDR3, as DNA: TGTGCCAGCTCCTCCCGATACGAGCAGTACTTC. Amino acids: CASSSRYEQYF. The chain uses TRBV18 and TRBJ2-5; D is undetermined. The DNA matches TRBJ2-7 better at its end, which makes the J call doubtful. This CDR3 region has 11 residues. CDR1 and CDR2 from the germline V gene are KGHSH and LQKENI.

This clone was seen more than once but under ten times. DNA for the CDR3: TGTGCCAGCAGTTCCGTAGGACAGGGGAGCAGGGAGACCCAGTACTTC. Translated: CASSSVGQGSRETQYF. The chain employs TRBV27 and TRBJ2-5, with 9 bases identical to TRBD1. Germline V gives CDR1 MNHEY, CDR2 SMNVEV (reference sequence). The CDR3 has 16 amino acids. The V segment lost 4 bases and the J segment 5 bases; nucleotides outside the gene matches: 11.

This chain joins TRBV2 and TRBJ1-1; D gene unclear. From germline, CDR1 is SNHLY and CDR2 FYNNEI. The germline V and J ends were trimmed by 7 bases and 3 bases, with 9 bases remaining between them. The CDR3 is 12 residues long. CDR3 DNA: TGTGCCAGCATTCCAATTTACACTGAAGCTTTCTTT. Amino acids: CASIPIYTEAFF. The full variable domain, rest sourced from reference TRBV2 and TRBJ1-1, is EPEVTQTPSHQVTQMGQEVILRCVPISNHLYFYWYRQILGQKVEFLVSFYNNEISEKSEIFDDQFSVERPDGSNFTLKIRSTKLEDSAMYFCASIPIYTEAFFGQGTRLTVV.

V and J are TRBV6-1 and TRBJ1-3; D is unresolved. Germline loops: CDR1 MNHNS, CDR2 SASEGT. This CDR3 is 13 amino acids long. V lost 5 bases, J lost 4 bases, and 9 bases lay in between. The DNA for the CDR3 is TGTGCCAGCAGTCATCGAAGGGGAAACACCATATATTTT. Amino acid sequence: CASSHRRGNTIYF.

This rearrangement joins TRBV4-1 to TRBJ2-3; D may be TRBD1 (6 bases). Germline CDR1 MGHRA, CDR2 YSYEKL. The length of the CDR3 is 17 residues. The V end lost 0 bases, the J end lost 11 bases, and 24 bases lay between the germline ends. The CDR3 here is CASSQDQAAGRGILQYF. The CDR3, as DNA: TGCGCCAGCAGCCAAGATCAAGCTGCCGGCAGGGGAATTTTGCAGTATTTT.

Written as DNA, the CDR3 is TGTGCCACCCGACAGGGCAACACCGGGGAGCTGTTTTTT. It codes for CATRQGNTGELFF. The J gene is TRBJ2-2, the V gene TRBV28; 7 bases match TRBD1. Trimming at V came to 10 bases and at J to 2 bases, leaving 4 bases not matched to a gene. The CDR3 runs 13 residues. The germline CDR1 and CDR2 sequences are MDHEN and SYDVKM.

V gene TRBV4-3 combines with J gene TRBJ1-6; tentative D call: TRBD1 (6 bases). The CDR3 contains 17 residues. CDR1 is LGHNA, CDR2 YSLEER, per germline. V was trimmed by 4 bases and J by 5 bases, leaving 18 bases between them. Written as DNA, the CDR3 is TGCGCCAGCAGCCGTGGGGCAGGGGCTCTGGATAATTCACCCCTCCACTTT. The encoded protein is CASSRGAGALDNSPLHF.

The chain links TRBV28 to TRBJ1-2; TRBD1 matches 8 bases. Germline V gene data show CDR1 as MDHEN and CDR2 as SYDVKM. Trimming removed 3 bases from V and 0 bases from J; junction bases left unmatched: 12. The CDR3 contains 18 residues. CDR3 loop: CASSLGRDRRPANYGYTF. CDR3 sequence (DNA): TGTGCCAGCAGTTTGGGGCGGGACAGGAGACCCGCTAACTATGGCTACACCTTC.

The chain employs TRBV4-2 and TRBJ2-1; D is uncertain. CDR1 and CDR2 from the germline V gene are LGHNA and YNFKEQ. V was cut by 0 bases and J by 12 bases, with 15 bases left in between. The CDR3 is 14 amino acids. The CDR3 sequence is CASSQDPTSFVQFF. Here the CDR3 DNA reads TGTGCCAGCAGCCAAGATCCTACCTCCTTCGTGCAGTTCTTC.

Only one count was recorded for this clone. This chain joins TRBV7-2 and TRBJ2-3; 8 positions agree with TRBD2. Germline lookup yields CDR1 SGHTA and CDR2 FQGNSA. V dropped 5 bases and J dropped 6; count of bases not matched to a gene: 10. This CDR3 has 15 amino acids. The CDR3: CASSPDPGGPDTQYF. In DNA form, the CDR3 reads TGTGCCAGCAGCCCAGACCCGGGAGGGCCCGATACGCAGTATTTT.

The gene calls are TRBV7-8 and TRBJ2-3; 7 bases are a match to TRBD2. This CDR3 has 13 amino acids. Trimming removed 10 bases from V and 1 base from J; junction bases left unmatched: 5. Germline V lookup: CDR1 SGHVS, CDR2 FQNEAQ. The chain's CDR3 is CATELAGTDTQYF. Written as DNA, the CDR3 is TGTGCCACCGAGCTAGCGGGCACAGATACGCAGTATTTT.

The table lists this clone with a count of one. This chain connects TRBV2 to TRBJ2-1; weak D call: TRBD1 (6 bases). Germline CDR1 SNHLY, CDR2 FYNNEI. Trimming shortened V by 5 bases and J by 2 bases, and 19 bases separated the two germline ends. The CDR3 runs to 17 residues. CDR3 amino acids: CASSRDPGVWPYNEQFF. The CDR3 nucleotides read TGTGCCAGCAGTCGGGACCCAGGGGTCTGGCCCTACAATGAGCAGTTCTTC.

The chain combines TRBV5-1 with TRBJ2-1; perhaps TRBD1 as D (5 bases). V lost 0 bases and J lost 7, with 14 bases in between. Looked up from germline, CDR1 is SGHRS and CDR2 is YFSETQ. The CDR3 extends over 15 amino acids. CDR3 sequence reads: CASSLGGRGYNEQFF. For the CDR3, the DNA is TGCGCCAGCAGCTTGGGGGGCAGAGGTTATAATGAGCAGTTCTTC.

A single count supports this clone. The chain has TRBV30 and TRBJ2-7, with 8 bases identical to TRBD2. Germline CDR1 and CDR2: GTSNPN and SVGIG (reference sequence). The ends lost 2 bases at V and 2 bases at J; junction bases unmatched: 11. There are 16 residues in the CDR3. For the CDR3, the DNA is TGTGCCTGGAGTCTCCGTGGCGGGGGGACTCCCTACGAGCAGTACTTC. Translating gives CAWSLRGGGTPYEQYF.

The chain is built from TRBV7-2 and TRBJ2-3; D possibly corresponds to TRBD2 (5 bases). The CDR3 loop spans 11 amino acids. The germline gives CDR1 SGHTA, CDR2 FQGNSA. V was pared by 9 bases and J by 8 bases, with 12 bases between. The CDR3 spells CASSLAVTQYF. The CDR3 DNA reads TGTGCCAGTTCCCTAGCCGTTACGCAGTATTTT.

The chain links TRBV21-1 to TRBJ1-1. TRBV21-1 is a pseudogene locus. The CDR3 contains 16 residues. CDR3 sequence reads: CASSDLVRELYTEAFF. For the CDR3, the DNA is TGTGCCAGCAGTGACTTGGTGAGAGAATTATACACTGAAGCTTTCTTT.